One sample yielded the 7 T cell receptor beta chains listed below, sequenced in a study of Ad26.COV2.S vaccination and SARS-CoV-2 variants. Repertoires were generated with immunoSEQ multiplex PCR, while TCRdb's copy carries only in-frame clones and drops some. The sample holds 440,000 or so clones, about nine tenths seen once. Treatment defined: about 20 received Ad26.COV2.S at low or high dose, single or two shots; about 5 received placebo; per-sample allocation not given. The samples date from day 63 after the first vaccine or placebo injection. The sequences come from peripheral blood, collected in a trial of Ad26.COV2.S vaccine versus placebo. These receptors were taken from a person aged 18-65 years who received the Ad26.COV2.S COVID-19 vaccine or a placebo.

This clone is a singleton in its sample. This chain uses TRBV7-9 with TRBJ2-7, with 7 positions matching TRBD2. With 11 bases clipped from V and 1 base from J, the junction kept 8 bases outside the gene matches. Germline V gene sequence: CDR1 SEHNR, CDR2 FQNEAQ (reference sequence). The CDR3 contains 13 residues. The CDR3 here is CAGQIAGSYEQYF. CDR3 DNA: TGTGCCGGCCAAATAGCGGGTTCCTACGAGCAGTACTTC. Combining the CDR3 with reference TRBV7-9 and TRBJ2-7 gives the whole variable domain DTGVSQNPRHKITKRGQNVTFRCDPISEHNRLYWYRQTLGQGPEFLTYFQNEAQLEKSRLLSDRFSAERPKGSFSTLEIQRTEQGDSAMYLCAGQIAGSYEQYFGPGTRLTVT.

The chain joins TRBV29-1 to TRBJ2-7, with 10 bases matching TRBD1. The J segment lost 4 bases and the V segment lost 4 bases, leaving 7 bases of the junction unmatched. CDR3 size: 14 residues. Germline assignment: CDR1 SQVTM and CDR2 ANQGSEA. This CDR3 is CSVGGDRGLYEQYF. The CDR3 nucleotides are TGCAGCGTTGGGGGTGACAGGGGGCTATACGAGCAGTACTTC.

This chain joins TRBV10-3 and TRBJ2-7, with 8 bases aligning to TRBD1. The length of the CDR3 is 13 residues. Germline CDR1 ENHRY, CDR2 SYGVKD. V shed 10 bases, J shed 2 bases, and the junction held 7 bases outside the gene matches. For the CDR3, the DNA is TGTGCCACCCGACAGGGGTCTCCCTACGAGCAGTACTTC. The encoded protein is CATRQGSPYEQYF.

The chain uses TRBV27 and TRBJ1-2; D gene unclear. Trimming left V 5 bases short and J 1 base short, with 8 bases between. This CDR3 comprises 13 residues. Looked up from germline, CDR1 is MNHEY and CDR2 is SMNVEV (reference sequence). DNA of the CDR3: TGTGCCAGCAGTCCCGGGGTTAACTATGGCTACACCTTC. It translates to CASSPGVNYGYTF.

The chain recombines TRBV2 with TRBJ2-7, with TRBD2 matching over 7 bases. Germline assignment: CDR1 SNHLY and CDR2 FYNNEI. The CDR3 totals 13 residues. The J segment lost 7 bases and the V segment lost 3 bases, leaving 6 bases of the junction unmatched. CDR3 nucleotides: TGTGCCAGCAGTGACCTACTGGGGGGGGAGCAGTACTTC. Translated, it gives CASSDLLGGEQYF.

J is TRBJ2-1 and V is TRBV4-2, with 9 bases matching TRBD2. CDR1 and CDR2 from the germline V gene are LGHNA and YNFKEQ. The J segment lost 6 bases and the V segment lost 0 bases, leaving 9 bases of the junction unmatched. The CDR3 is 17 amino acids. CDR3 region: CASSQDASSGSGNEQFF. For the CDR3, the DNA is TGTGCCAGCAGCCAAGATGCGAGTAGCGGGAGTGGCAATGAGCAGTTCTTC.

The chain recombines TRBV9 with TRBJ2-5; TRBD2 matches 13 bases. Germline values: CDR1 SGDLS, CDR2 YYNGEE. This CDR3 contains 15 residues. Trimming removed 0 bases from V and 5 bases from J; junction bases left unmatched: 1. The DNA of the CDR3 is TGTGCCAGCAGCGTAGCGGGACTAGCGGGGGAGACCCAGTACTTC. This codes for CASSVAGLAGETQYF. Looking up the rest from reference TRBV9 and TRBJ2-5 gives the full variable domain: DSGVTQTPKHLITATGQRVTLRCSPRSGDLSVYWYQQSLDQGLQFLIQYYNGEERAKGNILERFSAQQFPDLHSELNLSSLELGDSALYFCASSVAGLAGETQYFGPGTRLLVL.